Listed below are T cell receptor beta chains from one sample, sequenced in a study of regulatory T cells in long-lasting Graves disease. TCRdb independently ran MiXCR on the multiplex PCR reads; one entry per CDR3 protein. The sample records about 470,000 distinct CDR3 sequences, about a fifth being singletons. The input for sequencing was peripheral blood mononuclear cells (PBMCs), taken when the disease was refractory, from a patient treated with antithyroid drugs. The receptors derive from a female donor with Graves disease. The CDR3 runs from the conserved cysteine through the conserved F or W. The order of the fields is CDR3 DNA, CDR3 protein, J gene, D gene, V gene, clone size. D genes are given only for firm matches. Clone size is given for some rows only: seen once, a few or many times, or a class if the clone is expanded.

TGTGCCAGCAGTTACTCTTGGGCCCAGTACTTC,CASSYSWAQYF,TRBJ2-5,NA,TRBV6-5,many
TGTGCCAGCAGCCCCCGACTAGCGGGAGTTCCCGGGGAGCTGTTTTTT,CASSPRLAGVPGELFF,TRBJ2-2,TRBD2,TRBV3-1,NA
TGTGCCAGTAGTATCCCAGGTGGCAGAAACACTGAAGCTTTCTTT,CASSIPGGRNTEAFF,TRBJ1-1,NA,TRBV19,few
TGCGCCAGCAGCTTAGTTAGCGGGAGTCGTGAGACCCAGTACTTC,CASSLVSGSRETQYF,TRBJ2-5,TRBD2,TRBV5-1,few
TGTGCCAGCAGCCCTTCCCCCGGAAACCAAGAGACCCAGTACTTC,CASSPSPGNQETQYF,TRBJ2-5,NA,TRBV7-2,NA
TGTGCCAGCAGCTTACGACAGAGTAACTATGGCTACACCTTC,CASSLRQSNYGYTF,TRBJ1-2,NA,TRBV5-6,many
TGTGCCAGCAGCGGCGGGACAGGATATAGCAATCAGCCCCAGCATTTT,CASSGGTGYSNQPQHF,TRBJ1-5,TRBD1,TRBV2,many
TGTGCCAGCAGCTTAGCCCCGGGACAGGGTGTTGTAAGCAATCAGTCCCAGCATTTT,CASSLAPGQGVVSNQSQHF,TRBJ1-5,TRBD1,TRBV11-3,NA
TGCAGTGCTCGTACTAGCGGGATCACCTACGAGCAGTACTTC,CSARTSGITYEQYF,TRBJ2-7,TRBD2,TRBV20-1,few
TGTGCCAGCAGCTTGGGTCGGGTGTTTCAGCCCCAGCATTTT,CASSLGRVFQPQHF,TRBJ1-5,NA,TRBV7-2,many
TGTGCCAGCAGTATCTCCGGGACAGGGGGCACAGATACGCAGTATTTT,CASSISGTGGTDTQYF,TRBJ2-3,TRBD1,TRBV28,many
TGTGCCAGCAGCCGAAAGGGGGCGTCTGGCTACACCTTC,CASSRKGASGYTF,TRBJ1-2,TRBD1,TRBV7-6,many
TGTGCCTGGAGTTGGGACAGAATAGCCTACGAGCAGTACTTC,CAWSWDRIAYEQYF,TRBJ2-7,TRBD1,TRBV30,many
TGTGCCAGCAGTTATCTTCCATCTTCCAATGAGCAGTTCTTC,CASSYLPSSNEQFF,TRBJ2-1,NA,TRBV28,few
TGCGCCAGCAGCTTGGGTGAAGTTACGTACACTGAAGCTTTCTTT,CASSLGEVTYTEAFF,TRBJ1-1,NA,TRBV5-1,NA
TGTGCCAGCAGTTTGGGTTTGGGGGCGCGCTACACCTTC,CASSLGLGARYTF,TRBJ1-2,NA,TRBV6-5,few
TGCGCCAGCAGCCAACACCTTGCAGGACTAGCGGGAGTCCACGAGCAGTACTTC,CASSQHLAGLAGVHEQYF,TRBJ2-7,TRBD2,TRBV4-1,NA
TGTGCCAGCAGCTGGAGCTCCGGCGGGGCCGCAGGGACCCAGTACTTC,CASSWSSGGAAGTQYF,TRBJ2-5,NA,TRBV7-8,many
TGCAGCGTTACCCTCCAGAATAACTATGGCTACACCTTC,CSVTLQNNYGYTF,TRBJ1-2,NA,TRBV29-1,few